The present TCR beta chain was sequenced within a study of Ad26.COV2.S vaccination and SARS-CoV-2 variants. Study context: The study gave Ad26.COV2.S intramuscularly, once or twice 56 days apart. Findings of the study overall: Measurement of non-spike TCR breadth gave similar results in vaccine and placebo recipients.

Germline CDR1 SGDLS, CDR2 YYNGEE. Trimming shortened V by 6 bases and J by 5 bases, and 20 bases separated the two germline ends. CDR3 size: 15 residues. This table comes from immunoSEQ multiplex PCR, and its TCRdb copy is limited to in-frame clones, with some not included. Of around 320,000 clones detected, about 86% appear once; the ten largest clones hold roughly 1.9%. Stated treatment: approximately 18 received Ad26.COV2.S at low or high dose, single or two shots; 5 received placebo; per-sample allocation not given. After the first vaccine or placebo injection, samples were drawn on day 63. This clone was seen a handful of times. What it recognizes is unknown.

The source was peripheral blood, collected in a trial of Ad26.COV2.S vaccine versus placebo. This chain links TRBV9 with TRBJ2-5; TRBD2 might be the D (5 bases). This TCR was recovered from a person aged 18-60 years who received the Ad26.COV2.S COVID-19 vaccine or a placebo. DNA for the CDR3: TGTGCCAGCACTCGGACCCAAACCTGGAGGGAGACCCAGTACTTC. This codes for CASTRTQTWRETQYF.